The 7 T cell receptor beta chains given below trace back to one sample, sequenced in a study of blood T cell repertoires in COVID-19. Clones were read by immunoSEQ multiplex PCR, and TCRdb kept only the in-frame ones, dropping some. The table lists 130,000 or so clones, roughly 91% of them singletons. The specimen sequenced was peripheral blood. The receptors here all came from a man aged 45-65 years with active or convalescent COVID-19.

This chain uses TRBV7-2 with TRBJ2-1, with 7 bases that match TRBD1. The germline gives CDR1 SGHTA, CDR2 FQGNSA. CDR3 length: 16 residues. V shed 4 bases and J 0 bases; nucleotides not matched to a gene: 6. CDR3 in amino acids: CASSSYRGDSYNEQFF. The CDR3 DNA follows: TGTGCCAGCAGCTCATACAGGGGAGACTCCTACAATGAGCAGTTCTTC.

This clone occurred a few times. V gene TRBV5-1 combines with J gene TRBJ2-5, with 9 bases fitting TRBD2. CDR1 and CDR2 (germline): SGHRS, YFSETQ. The CDR3 runs 15 residues. With V trimmed by 2 bases and J by 4 bases, 6 bases remained unmatched. The CDR3 nucleotides read TGCGCCAGCAGCTTTAGCGGGAGACTTCGAGAGACCCAGTACTTC. Translation: CASSFSGRLRETQYF.

V is TRBV7-9 and J is TRBJ2-3; 7 nucleotides match TRBD1. The CDR3 is 15 amino acids. V gave up 3 bases and J gave up 4 bases; unmatched junction bases: 7. Germline V gene data show CDR1 as SEHNR and CDR2 as FQNEAQ (reference sequence). CDR3 region: CASSFTQGIADTQYF. In nucleotides, the CDR3 is TGTGCCAGCAGCTTTACACAGGGGATCGCAGATACGCAGTATTTT.

This chain uses TRBV7-7 with TRBJ2-3, with TRBD2 matching over 8 bases. J gave up 3 bases and V 2 bases, and 4 bases lay outside the gene matches. Germline CDR1 and CDR2: SSHAT and FNYEAQ (reference sequence). The CDR3 consists of 15 residues. The CDR3 nucleotides read TGTGCCAGCAGCTTAACGGGAGGGCCTACAGATACGCAGTATTTT. This codes for CASSLTGGPTDTQYF.

The J gene is TRBJ2-1, the V gene TRBV7-7, with D perhaps matching TRBD2 (6 bases). Trimming stripped 5 bases from V and 4 bases from J, with 9 bases between. The CDR3 is 13 residues long. Per germline, CDR1 SSHAT and CDR2 FNYEAQ (reference sequence). The CDR3 region is CASSGGTYNEQFF. In DNA form, the CDR3 reads TGTGCCAGCAGCGGGGGGACTTACAATGAGCAGTTCTTC.

The J gene is TRBJ2-4, the V gene TRBV7-9; a weak D match, TRBD2 (5 bases). V was clipped by 3 bases and J by 0 bases, with 12 bases between them. Germline V gene data show CDR1 as SEHNR and CDR2 as FQNEAQ (reference sequence). The CDR3 covers 16 residues. CDR3 in DNA: TGTGCCAGCAGCTTCTTATCGGGAATAGCCAAAAACATTCAGTACTTC. It specifies CASSFLSGIAKNIQYF.

The chain recombines TRBV6-2 or TRBV6-3 with TRBJ1-5, with 8 bases matching TRBD1. Trimming removed 5 bases from V and 6 bases from J; junction bases left unmatched: 6. Looked up from germline, CDR1 is MNHEY and CDR2 is SVGEGT. The CDR3 consists of 14 residues. The CDR3 DNA reads TGTGCCAGCAGTCTAGACAGGGGAGGTCAGCCCCAGCATTTT. Translating it yields CASSLDRGGQPQHF.